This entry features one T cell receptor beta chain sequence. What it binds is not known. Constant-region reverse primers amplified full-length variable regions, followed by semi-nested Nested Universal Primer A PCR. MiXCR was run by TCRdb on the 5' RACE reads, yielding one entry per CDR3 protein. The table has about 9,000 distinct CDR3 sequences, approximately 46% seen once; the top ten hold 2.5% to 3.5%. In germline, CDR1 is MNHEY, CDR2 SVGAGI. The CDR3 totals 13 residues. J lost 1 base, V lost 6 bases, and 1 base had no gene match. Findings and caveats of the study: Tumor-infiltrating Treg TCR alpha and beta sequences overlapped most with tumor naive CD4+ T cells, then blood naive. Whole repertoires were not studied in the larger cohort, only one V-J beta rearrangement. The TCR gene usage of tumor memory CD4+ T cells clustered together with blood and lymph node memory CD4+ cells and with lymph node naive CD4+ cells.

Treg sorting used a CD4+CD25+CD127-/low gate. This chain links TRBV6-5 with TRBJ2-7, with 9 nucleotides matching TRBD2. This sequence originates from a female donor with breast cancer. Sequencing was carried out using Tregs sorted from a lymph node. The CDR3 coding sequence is TGTGCCAGCAGCGCGGGAGGGTCCTACGAGCAGTACTTC. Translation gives CASSAGGSYEQYF.